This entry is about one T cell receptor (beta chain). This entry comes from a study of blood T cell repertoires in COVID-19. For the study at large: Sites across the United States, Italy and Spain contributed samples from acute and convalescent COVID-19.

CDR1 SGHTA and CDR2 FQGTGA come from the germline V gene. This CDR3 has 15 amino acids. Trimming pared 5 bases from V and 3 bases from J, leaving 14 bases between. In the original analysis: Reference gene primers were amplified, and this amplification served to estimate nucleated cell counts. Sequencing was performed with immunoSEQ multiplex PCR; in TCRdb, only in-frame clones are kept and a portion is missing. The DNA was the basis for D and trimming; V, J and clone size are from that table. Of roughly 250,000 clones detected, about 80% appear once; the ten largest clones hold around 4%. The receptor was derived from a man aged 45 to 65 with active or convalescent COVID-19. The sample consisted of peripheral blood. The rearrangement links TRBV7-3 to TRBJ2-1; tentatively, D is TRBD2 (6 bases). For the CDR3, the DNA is TGTGCCAGCAGCCGTTCGACTAGTGACTACAATGAGCAGTTCTTC. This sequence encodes CASSRSTSDYNEQFF.